This T cell receptor beta chain was identified in a study of blood T cell repertoires in COVID-19. The data were produced by immunoSEQ multiplex PCR, yet TCRdb's version contains in-frame clones alone and is incomplete. This sample has tens of thousands of clones, with about 90% found just once. This receptor was identified in a human donor in a cohort sampled during active COVID-19. The sample taken for sequencing was peripheral blood.

The CDR3, as DNA: TGTGCCAGCAGTTACGGAGGGGAGGACGAAGCTTTCTTT. Translating it yields CASSYGGEDEAFF. The chain couples TRBV6-6 to TRBJ1-1, with D tentatively TRBD1 (5 bases). The CDR3 spans 13 residues. CDR1 is MNHNY and CDR2 is SVGAGI in the germline V gene (reference sequence). Trimming pared 2 bases from V and 8 bases from J, leaving 12 bases between.